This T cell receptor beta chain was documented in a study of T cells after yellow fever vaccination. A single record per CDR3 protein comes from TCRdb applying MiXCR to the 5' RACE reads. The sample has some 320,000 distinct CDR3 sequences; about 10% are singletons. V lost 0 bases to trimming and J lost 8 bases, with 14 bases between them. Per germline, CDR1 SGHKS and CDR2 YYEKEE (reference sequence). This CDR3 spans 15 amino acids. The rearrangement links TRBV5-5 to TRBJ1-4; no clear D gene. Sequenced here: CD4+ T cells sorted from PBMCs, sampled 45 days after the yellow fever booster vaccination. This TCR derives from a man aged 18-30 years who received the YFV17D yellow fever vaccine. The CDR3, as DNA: TGTGCCAGCAGCTTGGTTTGGCAGATGGGGGAAAAACTGTTTTTT. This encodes CASSLVWQMGEKLFF. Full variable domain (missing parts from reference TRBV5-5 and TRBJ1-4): DAGVTQSPTHLIKTRGQQVTLRCSPISGHKSVSWYQQVLGQGPQFIFQYYEKEERGRGNFPDRFSARQFPNYSSELNVNALLLGDSALYLCASSLVWQMGEKLFFGSGTQLSVL.